A single sample is the source of the 27 T cell receptor beta chains below, sequenced in a study of blood T cell repertoires in COVID-19 (dated by TCRdb to the early 2020s). The library was obtained by the immunoSEQ multiplex PCR assay. In TCRdb, the immuneACCESS table is reduced to in-frame sequences with V and J assigned. These tables do not hold every clone; where another copy was compared, an unresolved V gene accounts for under half, and the others remain unexplained. Within this sample are tens of thousands of clones, with around 90% of them counted one time only. Roughly 8% of the sample goes to the ten largest clones. The specimen sequenced was peripheral blood. The source of these receptors is a human donor with active COVID-19. The donor label of this sample is uncertain.

The CDR3 is CASSLARSGYEQYF. CDR3 nucleotides: TGCGCCAGCAGCTTGGCACGCAGCGGCTACGAGCAGTACTTC. V and J are TRBV5-1 and TRBJ2-7; possible D gene TRBD2, 5 bases. Per the germline V gene, CDR1 is SGHRS and CDR2 is YFSETQ. This CDR3 region has 14 residues. The germline V and J ends were trimmed by 0 bases and 3 bases, with 10 bases remaining between them.

The CDR3 here is CASSQARGGNEAFF. The CDR3 DNA reads as TGCGCCAGCAGCCAAGCTCGGGGGGGGAATGAAGCTTTCTTT. The chain has TRBV4-3 and TRBJ1-1; D possibly corresponds to TRBD1 (5 bases). Germline V gene sequence: CDR1 LGHNA, CDR2 YSLEER. The germline V and J ends were trimmed by 1 base and 7 bases, with 13 bases remaining between them. CDR3 length: 14 residues.

CDR3 nucleotide sequence: TGTGCCAGTAAAAGTACTTTCCCATCCAAAGAGACCCAGTACTTC. This codes for CASKSTFPSKETQYF. The J gene is TRBJ2-5, the V gene TRBV19; D unclear. Trimming removed 7 bases from V and 3 bases from J, with 18 bases in between. The length of the CDR3 is 15 residues. Germline CDR1 and CDR2: LNHDA and SQIVND (reference sequence).

This chain links TRBV5-4 with TRBJ2-1; the match to TRBD1 covers 12 bases. CDR1 and CDR2 (germline): SGHNT, YYREEE (reference sequence). The CDR3 is made up of 15 amino acids. V lost 2 bases and J lost 7; bases outside the gene matches: 4. Here the CDR3 reads CASSLGTGGRNEQFF. The CDR3 DNA is TGTGCCAGCAGCTTAGGGACAGGGGGCAGGAATGAGCAGTTCTTC.

The chain couples TRBV28 to TRBJ1-2; D might be TRBD1 (6 bases). V was pared by 6 bases and J by 6 bases, with 14 bases between. Germline CDR1 and CDR2: MDHEN and SYDVKM. The CDR3 has 13 amino acids. The CDR3 sequence: CASRDRDTDGYTF. The CDR3 region has the DNA TGTGCCAGCAGGGACCGGGACACGGATGGCTACACCTTC.

The chain combines TRBV5-1 with TRBJ1-2; TRBD1 agrees at 8 bases. The CDR3 contains 14 residues. Germline V CDR1 and CDR2: SGHRS, YFSETQ. The V and J ends lost 0 bases and 2 bases, in that order; junction bases with no gene match: 0. CDR3 region: CASSLDRGNYGYTF. The CDR3 DNA is TGCGCCAGCAGCTTGGACAGGGGGAACTATGGCTACACCTTC. Together with reference TRBV5-1 and TRBJ1-2, the CDR3 gives the full variable domain: KAGVTQTPRYLIKTRGQQVTLSCSPISGHRSVSWYQQTPGQGLQFLFEYFSETQRNKGNFPGRFSGRQFSNSRSEMNVSTLELGDSALYLCASSLDRGNYGYTFGSGTRLTVV.

This sequence joins TRBV20-1 and TRBJ1-1, with 7 bases matching TRBD1. This CDR3 contains 15 residues. Trimming cost V 3 bases and J 5 bases; bases outside gene matches: 12. Germline CDR1 is DFQATT and CDR2 is SNEGSKA (reference sequence). The CDR3 is CSASRGGAIRTEAFF. CDR3 nucleotides: TGCAGTGCTAGTAGAGGGGGCGCGATACGAACTGAAGCTTTCTTT.

The chain combines TRBV2 with TRBJ2-6; no clear D gene. The V end was cut by 5 bases, the J end by 4 bases, with 6 bases between. The length of the CDR3 is 13 residues. The V gene's germline CDR1 is SNHLY and CDR2 FYNNEI. CDR3 sequence reads: CASSLKGANVLTF. Written as DNA, the CDR3 is TGTGCCAGCAGTTTAAAAGGGGCCAACGTCCTGACTTTC. Full variable domain (rest looked up from reference TRBV2 and TRBJ2-6): EPEVTQTPSHQVTQMGQEVILRCVPISNHLYFYWYRQILGQKVEFLVSFYNNEISEKSEIFDDQFSVERPDGSNFTLKIRSTKLEDSAMYFCASSLKGANVLTFGAGSRLTVL.

This rearrangement joins TRBV28 to TRBJ2-1, with 11 bases fitting TRBD2. The junction had 10 bases not matched to a gene; V was cut back by 4 bases and J by 11 bases. The germline V gene encodes CDR1 MDHEN and CDR2 SYDVKM. The CDR3 contains 15 residues. The CDR3 nucleotides read TGTGCCAGCAGTTCCTCGGGACTAGCGGAGTCAAAGCAGTTCTTC. It translates to CASSSSGLAESKQFF.

CDR3 sequence reads: CASSPTGLANYEQYF. CDR3 DNA: TGTGCCAGCAGTCCCACAGGGTTGGCAAACTACGAGCAGTACTTC. The V call is TRBV27, the J call TRBJ2-7; D possibly corresponds to TRBD1 (6 bases). Germline assignment: CDR1 MNHEY and CDR2 SMNVEV (reference sequence). The CDR3 loop spans 15 amino acids. Trimming stripped 5 bases from V and 3 bases from J, with 17 bases between.

The V and J genes are TRBV6-4 and TRBJ2-3; 7 nucleotides align to TRBD2. V lost 2 bases, J lost 1 base, and 3 bases stayed unmatched. Germline-derived CDR1 and CDR2 are MRHNA and SNTAGT. This CDR3 has 15 residues. This CDR3 is CASSDASGGTDTQYF. The CDR3 DNA sequence: TGTGCCAGCAGTGACGCCAGCGGGGGCACAGATACGCAGTATTTT.

This clone appeared once. The CDR3 coding sequence is TGTGCCAGCAGCAAAGATGCAGCCGGGGCGGGGGCCTACGAGCAGTACTTC. Translating gives CASSKDAAGAGAYEQYF. The chain employs TRBV21-1 and TRBJ2-7; the D segment call TRBD2 is taken from the table without a DNA check. TRBV21-1 has pseudogene status. The CDR3 covers 17 residues.

The rearrangement joins TRBV5-1 to TRBJ2-3; D is unclear. Trimming left V 7 bases short and J 1 base short, with 13 bases between. CDR3 size: 14 residues. The germline V gene has CDR1 SGHRS and CDR2 YFSETQ. CDR3: CASGALGGTDTQYF. The DNA of the CDR3 is TGCGCCAGCGGAGCTCTGGGTGGCACAGATACGCAGTATTTT.

This chain links TRBV5-6 with TRBJ2-7; 10 bases are shared with TRBD1. Germline V gene data show CDR1 as SGHDT and CDR2 as YYEEEE. The J segment lost 3 bases and the V segment lost 3 bases, leaving 6 bases of the junction unmatched. The CDR3 runs 15 residues. CDR3 sequence reads: CASSSLGTGDYEQYF. CDR3 sequence (DNA): TGTGCCAGCAGCTCCTTAGGGACAGGGGACTACGAGCAGTACTTC.

The chain is built from TRBV19 and TRBJ1-2; the match to TRBD1 covers 10 bases. Germline V gives CDR1 LNHDA, CDR2 SQIVND (reference sequence). The CDR3 is 15 amino acids. V lost 5 bases to trimming and J lost 0 bases; unmatched junction nucleotides: 3. The CDR3 coding sequence is TGTGCCAGTAGTTCCGGACAGGGGGCTAACTATGGCTACACCTTC. It encodes CASSSGQGANYGYTF.

The chain joins TRBV9 to TRBJ2-7; D is uncertain. The CDR3 covers 14 residues. Germline CDR1 is SGDLS and CDR2 is YYNGEE. V dropped 3 bases and J dropped 2 bases, with 12 bases sitting between them. The CDR3 region is CASSGGTQTYEQYF. In nucleotides, the CDR3 is TGTGCCAGCAGCGGAGGTACCCAAACCTACGAGCAGTACTTC.

V is TRBV7-2 and J is TRBJ1-5; 7 bases fit TRBD1. V shed 5 bases, J shed 6 bases, and the junction held 7 bases outside the gene matches. This CDR3 is built from 14 residues. Germline-derived CDR1 and CDR2 are SGHTA and FQGNSA. CDR3 DNA sequence: TGTGCCAGCAGCACCCCGACAGGGACTCAGCCCCAGCATTTT. Its protein is CASSTPTGTQPQHF.

CDR3 nucleotides: TGCAGCGTTCTGAGACAGGGCGACTATGGCTACACCTTC. Protein sequence: CSVLRQGDYGYTF. This chain connects TRBV29-1 to TRBJ1-2, with 7 bases identical to TRBD1. Trimming took 5 bases from V and 3 from J; bases not matched to a gene: 6. The CDR3 covers 13 residues. Germline V CDR1 and CDR2: SQVTM, ANQGSEA.

In its sample, this clone was seen once. The chain combines TRBV30 with TRBJ1-2, with D hard to call. The germline V gene encodes CDR1 GTSNPN and CDR2 SVGIG (reference sequence). The CDR3 has 12 residues. V was clipped by 5 bases and J by 4 bases, with 11 bases between them. CDR3 region: CAWLLGLYGYTF. CDR3 sequence (DNA): TGTGCCTGGCTATTGGGCCTCTATGGCTACACCTTC.

This chain joins TRBV5-1 and TRBJ2-7; the match to TRBD1 covers 7 bases. Germline lookup yields CDR1 SGHRS and CDR2 YFSETQ. This CDR3 region has 15 residues. J was trimmed by 2 bases and V by 0 bases; bases with no gene match: 5. CDR3 loop: CASSLEGQLTYEQYF. CDR3 sequence (DNA): TGCGCCAGCAGCTTGGAGGGACAGCTAACCTACGAGCAGTACTTC.

This rearrangement joins TRBV7-9 to TRBJ1-2; the match to TRBD1 covers 10 bases. Trimming took 4 bases from V and 6 from J; bases not matched to a gene: 5. The CDR3 has 14 residues. Germline V gives CDR1 SEHNR, CDR2 FQNEAQ (reference sequence). This CDR3 reads CASSSGTGVHGYTF. The CDR3 bases are TGTGCCAGCAGCTCTGGGACAGGGGTTCATGGCTACACCTTC.

The V call is TRBV6-4, the J call TRBJ2-3; D call uncertain. Germline V gene lookup returns CDR1 MRHNA and CDR2 SNTAGT. This CDR3 is built from 14 residues. The ends were cut back, 6 bases at V and 0 bases at J, with 10 bases in the middle. CDR3 sequence: CASSALLSTDTQYF. In DNA form, the CDR3 reads TGTGCCAGCAGCGCCTTACTCAGCACAGATACGCAGTATTTT.

The chain recombines TRBV19 with TRBJ2-3, with 11 nucleotides matching TRBD2. CDR1 and CDR2 (germline): LNHDA, SQIVND (reference sequence). The CDR3 has 16 residues. The V gene end was trimmed by 1 base and the J gene end by 1 base; junction bases not matched to a gene: 1. The CDR3 nucleotides are TGTGCCAGTAGTATAGGACTAGCGGGACGCACAGATACGCAGTATTTT. Translated, it gives CASSIGLAGRTDTQYF.

This clone was recorded once. The gene calls are TRBV12-3 or TRBV12-4 and TRBJ2-7; maybe TRBD1 (5 bases). V lost 5 bases, J lost 6 bases, and 14 bases lay in between. The CDR3 runs to 13 residues. The CDR3 loop is CASSRGEHSEQYF. The CDR3 DNA reads TGTGCCAGCAGTAGGGGCGAGCATTCCGAGCAGTACTTC.

The CDR3 nucleotides read TGTGCCAGCAGCTCCCTGGGGCTTACAGGGAACACTGAAGCTTTCTTT. Translating gives CASSSLGLTGNTEAFF. V and J are TRBV7-6 and TRBJ1-1; tentatively, D is TRBD1 (5 bases). V dropped 4 bases and J dropped 1 base, with 16 bases sitting between them. Germline CDR1 SGHVS, CDR2 FNYEAQ. The CDR3 is 16 amino acids.

V and J are TRBV6-5 and TRBJ2-2, with D hard to call. CDR3 length equals 15 residues. Trimming stripped 7 bases from V and 0 bases from J, with 12 bases between. Germline CDR1 and CDR2: MNHEY and SVGAGI. CDR3 residues: CASTNPSANTGELFF. CDR3 coding DNA: TGTGCCAGCACTAACCCAAGTGCGAACACCGGGGAGCTGTTTTTT.

The CDR3 protein is CASSLVPPGAGVRNEQYF. DNA for the CDR3: TGCGCCAGCAGCTTGGTGCCCCCCGGAGCGGGGGTAAGGAACGAGCAGTACTTC. The rearrangement uses TRBV5-1 and TRBJ2-7; 8 bases match TRBD2. Germline loops: CDR1 SGHRS, CDR2 YFSETQ. The CDR3 is 18 amino acids. Trimming cost V 0 bases and J 5 bases; bases outside gene matches: 16.